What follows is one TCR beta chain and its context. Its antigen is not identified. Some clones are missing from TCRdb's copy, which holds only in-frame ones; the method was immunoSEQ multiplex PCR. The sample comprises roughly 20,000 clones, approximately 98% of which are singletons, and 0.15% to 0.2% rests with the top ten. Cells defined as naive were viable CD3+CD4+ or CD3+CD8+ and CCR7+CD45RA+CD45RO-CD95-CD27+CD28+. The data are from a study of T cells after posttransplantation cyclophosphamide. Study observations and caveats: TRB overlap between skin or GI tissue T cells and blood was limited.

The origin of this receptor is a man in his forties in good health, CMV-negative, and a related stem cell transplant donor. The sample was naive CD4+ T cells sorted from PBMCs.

Here the CDR3 reads CASRRGGLAGRSIYNEQFF. CDR3 coding DNA: TGTGCCAGCAGGCGCGGGGGACTAGCGGGAAGGAGTATCTACAATGAGCAGTTCTTC. The J gene is TRBJ2-1, the V gene TRBV5-4; 13 positions match TRBD2. The CDR3 has 19 amino acids. Germline V gives CDR1 SGHNT, CDR2 YYREEE (reference sequence). V was pared by 5 bases and J by 3 bases, with 14 bases of the junction left unmatched. Supplemented by reference TRBV5-4 and TRBJ2-1, the full variable domain reads ETGVTQSPTHLIKTRGQQVTLRCSSQSGHNTVSWYQQALGQGPQFIFQYYREEENGRGNFPPRFSGLQFPNYSSELNVNALELDDSALYLCASRRGGLAGRSIYNEQFFGPGTRLTVL.